This T cell receptor beta chain stems from a study of CD8 T cells in Susac syndrome. Findings and caveats of the study: Several Susac-specific public clones appeared in CD8+ TEMRA repertoires, and fewer than 20 in total CD8+ repertoires. Clonal CD8+ expansion in Susac was highest in TEMRA cells and active patients.

A remark on this clonotype: Its antigen is unidentified. At one boundary the junction diverges from the germline segment, which might be a read error.

Random hexamers were used to reverse transcribe roughly 0.5 to 1 ug of RNA. TCRdb independently ran MiXCR on the immunoSEQ multiplex PCR reads; one entry per CDR3 protein. This table holds some 200,000 distinct CDR3 sequences, roughly 94% found once. Germline V gives CDR1 DFQATT, CDR2 SNEGSKA (reference sequence). The CDR3 is 8 residues long. Sequenced material: CD8+ T cells from PBMCs. The chain is built from TRBV20-1 and TRBJ1-2; D unclear. This clonotype originated in a human donor with Susac syndrome. The CDR3 coding sequence is TGCAGTCCCGATGGTCAGGCCTTC. As protein: CSPDGQAF.